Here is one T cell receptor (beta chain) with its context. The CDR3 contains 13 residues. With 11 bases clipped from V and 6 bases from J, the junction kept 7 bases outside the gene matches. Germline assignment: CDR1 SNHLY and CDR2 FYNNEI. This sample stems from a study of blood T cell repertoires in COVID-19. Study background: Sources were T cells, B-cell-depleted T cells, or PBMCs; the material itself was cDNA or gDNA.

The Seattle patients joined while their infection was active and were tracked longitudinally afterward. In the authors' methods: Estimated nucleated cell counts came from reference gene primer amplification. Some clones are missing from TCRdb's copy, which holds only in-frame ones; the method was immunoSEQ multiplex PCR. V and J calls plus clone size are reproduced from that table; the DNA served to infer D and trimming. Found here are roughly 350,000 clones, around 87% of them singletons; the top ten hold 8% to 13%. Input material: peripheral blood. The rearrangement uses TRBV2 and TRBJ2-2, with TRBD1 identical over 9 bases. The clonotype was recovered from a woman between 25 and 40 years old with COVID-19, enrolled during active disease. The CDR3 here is CAVPGQGAGELFF. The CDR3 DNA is TGTGCCGTCCCGGGACAGGGCGCCGGGGAGCTGTTTTTT.